The 18 T cell receptor beta chains presented below share a single source sample, sequenced in a study of blood T cell repertoires in COVID-19. The table came from immunoSEQ multiplex PCR; TCRdb's copy has only in-frame clones and leaves some out. This table has nearly 250,000 clones, 86% appearing once. The material sequenced was peripheral blood. The receptors derive from a woman aged 80 or older with COVID-19, enrolled during active disease.

This rearrangement joins TRBV5-8 to TRBJ2-2; 8 bases map to TRBD1. From germline, CDR1 is SGHTS and CDR2 YDEGEE. This CDR3 comprises 13 residues. The junction had 6 bases not matched to a gene; V was cut back by 7 bases and J by 7 bases. The CDR3 region is CASGQGANGELFF. The CDR3 DNA reads as TGTGCCAGCGGACAGGGAGCGAACGGGGAGCTGTTTTTT.

The CDR3 DNA is TGTGCCAGCAGCTTGGGACAGGGGCGAGAGACCCAGTACTTC. Its protein product is CASSLGQGRETQYF. This chain joins TRBV5-4 and TRBJ2-5, with TRBD1 matching over 8 bases. This CDR3 comprises 14 residues. V shed 0 bases, J shed 4 bases, and the junction held 2 bases outside the gene matches. Per germline, CDR1 SGHNT and CDR2 YYREEE (reference sequence).

The CDR3 nucleotides are TGTGCCAGCTCACTGACGACAGGGTGGGATTCACCCCTCCACTTT. It is translated as CASSLTTGWDSPLHF. The chain couples TRBV18 to TRBJ1-6; 7 bases line up with TRBD1. V lost 4 bases, J lost 8 bases, and 8 bases stayed unmatched. CDR1 is KGHSH, CDR2 LQKENI, per germline. The CDR3 has 15 amino acids.

V and J are TRBV11-2 and TRBJ1-2; 7 bases align to TRBD1. Germline loops: CDR1 SGHAT, CDR2 FQNNGV. This CDR3 spans 13 amino acids. Trimming removed 5 bases from V and 8 bases from J; junction bases left unmatched: 8. The CDR3 loop reads CASSNGQVGGYTF. CDR3 DNA sequence: TGTGCCAGCAGCAATGGACAGGTGGGGGGCTACACCTTC.

The genes are TRBV3-1 (or the pseudogene TRBV3-2) and TRBJ1-1; a possible D gene is TRBD1 (6 bases). The V gene's germline CDR1 is LGHDT and CDR2 YNNKEL (reference sequence). Between the trimmed V and J ends, which lost 4 bases and 5 bases, there was a span of 17 bases. The CDR3 is 15 amino acids. The CDR3 region has the DNA TGTGCCAGCAGCCCAAACCCGCGGGGGGCGACTGAAGCTTTCTTT. Translating it yields CASSPNPRGATEAFF.

The CDR3 protein is CASSIDSGLAGGRDTQYF. The CDR3 DNA is TGTGCCAGTAGTATAGATTCGGGACTAGCGGGGGGGCGTGATACGCAGTATTTT. The gene calls are TRBV19 and TRBJ2-3; 16 bases are a match to TRBD2. The CDR3 runs 18 residues. From germline, CDR1 is LNHDA and CDR2 SQIVND (reference sequence). With V trimmed by 0 bases and J by 6 bases, 6 bases remained unmatched.

The V and J genes are TRBV2 and TRBJ1-3; TRBD1 might be the D (6 bases). The germline CDR1 and CDR2 sequences are SNHLY and FYNNEI. The CDR3 covers 16 residues. V lost 6 bases, J lost 4 bases, and 19 bases lay in between. The CDR3 loop reads CASRLDTGFRGNTIYF. CDR3 sequence (DNA): TGTGCCAGCAGACTAGACACAGGGTTTAGGGGAAACACCATATATTTT.

V gene TRBV7-3 combines with J gene TRBJ2-1; D is possibly TRBD2 (6 bases). This CDR3 has 14 amino acids. Germline V CDR1 and CDR2: SGHTA, FQGTGA. Trimming removed 5 bases at V and 2 bases at J, with 10 bases between. DNA of the CDR3: TGTGCCAGCAGCCCGGGACTGGCCTACAATGAGCAGTTCTTC. Its translation: CASSPGLAYNEQFF.

The J gene is TRBJ2-4, the V gene TRBV27; 7 bases fit TRBD1. Trimming took 5 bases from V and 9 from J; bases not matched to a gene: 4. The CDR3 totals 12 residues. The germline CDR1 and CDR2 sequences are MNHEY and SMNVEV (reference sequence). The CDR3 region has the DNA TGTGCCAGCAGTCCGGGACAGCGCATTCAGTACTTC. As protein: CASSPGQRIQYF.

The chain recombines TRBV3-1 (or the pseudogene TRBV3-2) with TRBJ2-6, with 8 bases fitting TRBD2. Trimming took 4 bases from V and 2 from J; bases not matched to a gene: 4. CDR1 LGHDT and CDR2 YNNKEL come from the germline V gene (reference sequence). The CDR3 sequence is 16 residues long. The CDR3 DNA reads TGTGCCAGCAGCCCGGGAGGGGGAGCTGGGGCCAACGTCCTGACTTTC. It translates to CASSPGGGAGANVLTF.

The rearrangement joins TRBV24-1 to TRBJ1-2, with D possibly matching TRBD1 (6 bases). Trimming removed 9 bases from V and 1 base from J, with 8 bases in between. The CDR3 totals 12 residues. The germline V gene has CDR1 KGHDR and CDR2 SFDVKD. This chain's CDR3 is CATHRDNYGYTF. The CDR3 DNA reads TGTGCCACCCACAGGGATAACTATGGCTACACCTTC.

The chain carries TRBV3-1 (or the pseudogene TRBV3-2) and TRBJ1-2, with 10 positions matching TRBD1. V shed 3 bases, J shed 3 bases, and the junction held 7 bases outside the gene matches. Germline V gene data show CDR1 as LGHDT and CDR2 as YNNKEL (reference sequence). The CDR3 spans 16 residues. The CDR3 DNA sequence: TGTGCCAGCAGCCAGAGTGACAGGGGGCAGGACTATGGCTACACCTTC. Translating gives CASSQSDRGQDYGYTF.

Only a few counts were recorded for this clone. V is TRBV29-1 and J is TRBJ1-1, with D uncertain. The CDR3 totals 13 residues. Germline V lookup: CDR1 SQVTM, CDR2 ANQGSEA. V was pared by 4 bases and J by 4 bases, with 13 bases between. The CDR3 protein is CSVGLGRGTEAFF. CDR3 DNA sequence: TGCAGCGTTGGACTCGGACGGGGCACTGAAGCTTTCTTT.

The V and J genes are TRBV3-1 (or the pseudogene TRBV3-2) and TRBJ1-5; D is possibly TRBD1 (5 bases). CDR3 length equals 14 residues. Trimming removed 5 bases at V and 4 bases at J, with 12 bases between. Germline V gives CDR1 LGHDT, CDR2 YNNKEL (reference sequence). The CDR3 DNA follows: TGTGCCAGCAGCTCAGGACACAGGAATCAGCCCCAGCATTTT. Translation gives CASSSGHRNQPQHF.

V is TRBV19 and J is TRBJ1-3; D unresolved. Between the trimmed V and J ends, which lost 4 bases and 0 bases, there was a span of 4 bases. CDR1 and CDR2 (germline): LNHDA, SQIVND (reference sequence). CDR3 length: 13 amino acids. The CDR3: CASSSSSGNTIYF. For the CDR3, the DNA is TGTGCCAGTAGTAGCAGCTCTGGAAACACCATATATTTT.

The J gene is TRBJ2-7, the V gene TRBV6-1; D not resolved. In germline, CDR1 is MNHNS, CDR2 SASEGT. The CDR3 runs 10 residues. The CDR3 region is CASSEVKQYV. The DNA of the CDR3 is TGTGCCAGCAGCGAAGTAAAGCAGTACGTC.

V and J are TRBV28 and TRBJ1-1, with D uncertain. Germline assignment: CDR1 MDHEN and CDR2 SYDVKM. This CDR3 comprises 14 residues. V dropped 5 bases and J dropped 3 bases, with 13 bases sitting between them. In nucleotides, the CDR3 is TGTGCCAGCAGTCCAGCACCGGGTGACACTGAAGCTTTCTTT. Residues: CASSPAPGDTEAFF. The whole variable domain, remainder taken from reference TRBV28 and TRBJ1-1, is DVKVTQSSRYLVKRTGEKVFLECVQDMDHENMFWYRQDPGLGLRLIYFSYDVKMKEKGDIPEGYSVSREKKERFSLILESASTNQTSMYLCASSPAPGDTEAFFGQGTRLTVV.

The chain couples TRBV28 to TRBJ1-2; 8 bases align to TRBD1. Germline CDR1 MDHEN, CDR2 SYDVKM. With 5 bases clipped from V and 8 bases from J, the junction kept 22 bases outside the gene matches. This CDR3 spans 18 amino acids. This CDR3 is CASSELRDRKIIPIGYTF. In DNA form, the CDR3 reads TGTGCCAGCAGTGAACTCCGGGACAGGAAAATAATACCGATAGGCTACACCTTC.